What follows are 19 T cell receptor beta chains derived from one specimen sequenced in a study of neurological immune-mediated disorders. TCRdb itself ran the 5' RACE reads through MiXCR, one entry per CDR3 protein. Of tens of thousands of distinct CDR3 sequences in the sample, less than 5.5% were seen once. Sequenced sample: PBMCs. All receptors come from a man aged 25 to 40 with multiple sclerosis.

This clonotype was seen ten or more times. V gene TRBV5-5 combines with J gene TRBJ1-1, with D tentatively TRBD1 (6 bases). The germline V gene encodes CDR1 SGHKS and CDR2 YYEKEE (reference sequence). V was cut by 0 bases and J by 7 bases, with 13 bases left in between. This CDR3 is 14 amino acids long. The CDR3 DNA sequence: TGTGCCAGCAGCTTGGAGTGGCAGGGGTTTGAAGCTTTCTTT. It is translated as CASSLEWQGFEAFF.

This clonotype was seen more than once but under ten times. The chain combines TRBV15 with TRBJ2-5; D gene unclear. The CDR3 is 12 residues long. Trimming took 0 bases from V and 8 from J, leaving 7 bases between them. Germline CDR1 and CDR2: LNHNV and YYDKDF (reference sequence). CDR3 amino acids: CATSRDRGTQYF. For the CDR3, the DNA is TGTGCCACCAGCAGAGATCGAGGAACCCAGTACTTC. Full variable domain (rest looked up from reference TRBV15 and TRBJ2-5): DAMVIQNPRYQVTQFGKPVTLSCSQTLNHNVMYWYQQKSSQAPKLLFHYYDKDFNNEADTPDNFQSRRPNTSFCFLDIRSPGLGDTAMYLCATSRDRGTQYFGPGTRLLVL.

This clonotype has ten or more counts. The chain employs TRBV5-1 and TRBJ1-2; possible D gene TRBD1, 6 bases. The CDR3 is made up of 14 amino acids. The V gene lost 1 base and the J gene lost 4 bases, with 11 bases spanning the gap. From germline, CDR1 is SGHRS and CDR2 YFSETQ. This CDR3 is CASSLMDSSYGYTF. CDR3 in DNA: TGCGCCAGCAGCTTGATGGACAGTTCCTATGGCTACACCTTC.

This clonotype was counted ten times or more. Here the CDR3 DNA reads TGCAGTGCTAGAGTAGGTCCAGGCAATCAGCCCCAGCATTTT. This sequence encodes CSARVGPGNQPQHF. The chain couples TRBV20-1 to TRBJ1-5, with D uncertain. CDR1 and CDR2 from the germline V gene are DFQATT and SNEGSKA (reference sequence). Trimming left V 1 base short and J 2 bases short, with 9 bases between. This CDR3 comprises 14 residues.

This clonotype was recorded at least ten times. This rearrangement joins TRBV11-2 to TRBJ2-1; 8 nucleotides match TRBD2. Trimming cost V 8 bases and J 5 bases; bases outside gene matches: 11. The germline V gene has CDR1 SGHAT and CDR2 FQNNGV. The CDR3 is made up of 15 amino acids. CDR3 nucleotides: TGTGCCAGCGCGCACCGGGGGGGACTTAACAATGAGCAGTTCTTC. It encodes CASAHRGGLNNEQFF.

This clonotype has at least ten counts. V is TRBV5-1 and J is TRBJ1-1, with 8 positions matching TRBD1. Germline V gives CDR1 SGHRS, CDR2 YFSETQ. V lost 1 base and J lost 1; bases outside the gene matches: 6. CDR3 size: 16 residues. In DNA form, the CDR3 reads TGCGCCAGCAGCTTGTCATCAGGGGGCCGGAACACTGAAGCTTTCTTT. Residues: CASSLSSGGRNTEAFF.

This clonotype was detected ten times or more. The genes are TRBV7-8 and TRBJ2-2, with 9 bases identical to TRBD2. Germline V gene lookup returns CDR1 SGHVS and CDR2 FQNEAQ. This CDR3 is 16 amino acids long. J lost 8 bases, V lost 5 bases, and 12 bases had no gene match. Here the CDR3 reads CASSRSGGPVVGELFF. CDR3 nucleotide sequence: TGTGCCAGCAGCCGTAGCGGGGGCCCGGTGGTTGGGGAGCTGTTTTTT.

There are many counts of this clonotype. The J gene is TRBJ1-2, the V gene TRBV20-1; D gene unclear. V dropped 0 bases and J dropped 4 bases, with 9 bases sitting between them. The CDR3 is made up of 13 amino acids. The germline CDR1 and CDR2 sequences are DFQATT and SNEGSKA (reference sequence). The CDR3 sequence: CSARDRGSYGYTF. The CDR3, as DNA: TGCAGTGCTAGAGATCGAGGCAGCTATGGCTACACCTTC.

This clonotype showed up many times. The chain joins TRBV4-1 to TRBJ2-6, with 9 bases aligning to TRBD1. The CDR3 is 21 amino acids. Per germline, CDR1 MGHRA and CDR2 YSYEKL. V was clipped by 1 base and J by 2 bases; unmatched bases: 15. The CDR3 sequence is CASSQGGRGQGLLAGANVLTF. CDR3 nucleotide sequence: TGCGCCAGCAGCCAAGGAGGGCGGGGACAGGGTCTTCTAGCTGGGGCCAACGTCCTGACTTTC.

This chain joins TRBV20-1 and TRBJ1-5, with 8 bases identical to TRBD1. V was pared by 3 bases and J by 5 bases, with 6 bases of the junction left unmatched. The germline CDR1 and CDR2 sequences are DFQATT and SNEGSKA (reference sequence). This CDR3 has 14 residues. The CDR3 loop reads CSASPTGAYQPQHF. The CDR3, as DNA: TGCAGTGCTAGCCCGACAGGGGCCTATCAGCCCCAGCATTTT.

This clonotype was seen at least ten times. The chain has TRBV7-8 and TRBJ2-7; 9 bases fit TRBD1. This CDR3 has 16 residues. In germline, CDR1 is SGHVS, CDR2 FQNEAQ. The ends lost 5 bases at V and 2 bases at J; junction bases unmatched: 10. CDR3 residues: CASSPTLGTGPYEQYF. As DNA, the CDR3 is TGTGCCAGCAGCCCAACTTTAGGGACAGGGCCCTACGAGCAGTACTTC.

This clonotype was seen at least ten times. The chain combines TRBV12-3 or TRBV12-4 with TRBJ2-2, with D possibly TRBD2 on 5 matching bases. V lost 3 bases to trimming and J lost 2 bases, with 10 bases between them. The CDR3 contains 15 residues. This chain's CDR3 is CASSFEAANTGELFF. The CDR3, as DNA: TGTGCCAGCAGTTTCGAAGCGGCAAACACCGGGGAGCTGTTTTTT.

There are many counts of this clonotype. This chain uses TRBV6-6 with TRBJ2-7; D tentatively fits TRBD1 or TRBD2 (5 bases each). Germline assignment: CDR1 MNHNY and CDR2 SVGAGI (reference sequence). The CDR3 covers 13 residues. Trimming pared 6 bases from V and 2 bases from J, leaving 11 bases between. The CDR3 DNA sequence: TGTGCCAGCAGGCAGGGAGACCCCTACGAGCAGTACGTC. It encodes CASRQGDPYEQYV.

Comments on this clonotype: A much larger clone differs by one base, so this may be a read error. The chain employs TRBV4-2 and TRBJ1-1, with TRBD1 as a possible D gene (6 bases). Trimming cost V 2 bases and J 4 bases, with 8 bases left between them. The CDR3 is made up of 13 amino acids. The germline V gene encodes CDR1 LGHNA and CDR2 YNFKEQ. The CDR3 nucleotides read TGTGCCAGCAGCCAATTAGGGGGCACTGAAGCTTTCTTT. Translation: CASSQLGGTEAFF.

The V and J genes are TRBV10-1 and TRBJ1-3; D might be TRBD1 (5 bases). Trimming pared 0 bases from V and 1 base from J, leaving 7 bases between. This CDR3 is 15 amino acids long. Germline assignment: CDR1 WNHNN and CDR2 SYGVQD (reference sequence). CDR3 in amino acids: CASSESGTSGNTIYF. CDR3 bases: TGCGCCAGCAGTGAGTCGGGGACGTCTGGAAACACCATATATTTT.

Remarks on this clonotype: This may stem from a read error, because a much larger clone lies one nucleotide away. The rearrangement joins TRBV4-1 to TRBJ1-4; a possible D gene is TRBD1 (6 bases). With 0 bases removed from V and 8 bases from J, the gap between germline ends came to 13 bases. There are 15 residues in the CDR3. The V gene's germline CDR1 is MGHRA and CDR2 YSYEKL. In DNA form, the CDR3 reads TGCGCCAGCAGCCAAGAGGGACATTCGGGGGAAAAACTGTTTTTT. Protein sequence: CASSQEGHSGEKLFF.

J is TRBJ1-1 and V is TRBV18, with no clear D. The CDR3 contains 13 residues. V was cut by 3 bases and J by 5 bases, with 10 bases left in between. Germline CDR1 KGHSH, CDR2 LQKENI. Here the CDR3 DNA reads TGTGCCAGCTCACCGACCTTGGAGACTGAAGCTTTCTTT. This gives the protein CASSPTLETEAFF.

Ten or more counts support this clonotype. This chain connects TRBV20-1 to TRBJ2-7; D is perhaps TRBD1 or TRBD2 (6 bases each). The germline V and J ends were trimmed by 1 base and 1 base, with 11 bases remaining between them. Per germline, CDR1 DFQATT and CDR2 SNEGSKA (reference sequence). This CDR3 spans 14 amino acids. CDR3 sequence (DNA): TGCAGTGCTAGAGCCCGGGGGCGGTCCTACGAGCAGTACGTC. Its protein product is CSARARGRSYEQYV.

This clonotype was counted ten times or more. The chain recombines TRBV27 with TRBJ1-1, with D perhaps TRBD1 (6 bases). Germline lookup yields CDR1 MNHEY and CDR2 SMNVEV (reference sequence). The CDR3 extends over 15 amino acids. Trimming cost V 0 bases and J 5 bases, with 13 bases left between them. DNA for the CDR3: TGTGCCAGCAGTTTATCCTTCAGGGGCCGGACTGAAGCTTTCTTT. Protein sequence: CASSLSFRGRTEAFF.